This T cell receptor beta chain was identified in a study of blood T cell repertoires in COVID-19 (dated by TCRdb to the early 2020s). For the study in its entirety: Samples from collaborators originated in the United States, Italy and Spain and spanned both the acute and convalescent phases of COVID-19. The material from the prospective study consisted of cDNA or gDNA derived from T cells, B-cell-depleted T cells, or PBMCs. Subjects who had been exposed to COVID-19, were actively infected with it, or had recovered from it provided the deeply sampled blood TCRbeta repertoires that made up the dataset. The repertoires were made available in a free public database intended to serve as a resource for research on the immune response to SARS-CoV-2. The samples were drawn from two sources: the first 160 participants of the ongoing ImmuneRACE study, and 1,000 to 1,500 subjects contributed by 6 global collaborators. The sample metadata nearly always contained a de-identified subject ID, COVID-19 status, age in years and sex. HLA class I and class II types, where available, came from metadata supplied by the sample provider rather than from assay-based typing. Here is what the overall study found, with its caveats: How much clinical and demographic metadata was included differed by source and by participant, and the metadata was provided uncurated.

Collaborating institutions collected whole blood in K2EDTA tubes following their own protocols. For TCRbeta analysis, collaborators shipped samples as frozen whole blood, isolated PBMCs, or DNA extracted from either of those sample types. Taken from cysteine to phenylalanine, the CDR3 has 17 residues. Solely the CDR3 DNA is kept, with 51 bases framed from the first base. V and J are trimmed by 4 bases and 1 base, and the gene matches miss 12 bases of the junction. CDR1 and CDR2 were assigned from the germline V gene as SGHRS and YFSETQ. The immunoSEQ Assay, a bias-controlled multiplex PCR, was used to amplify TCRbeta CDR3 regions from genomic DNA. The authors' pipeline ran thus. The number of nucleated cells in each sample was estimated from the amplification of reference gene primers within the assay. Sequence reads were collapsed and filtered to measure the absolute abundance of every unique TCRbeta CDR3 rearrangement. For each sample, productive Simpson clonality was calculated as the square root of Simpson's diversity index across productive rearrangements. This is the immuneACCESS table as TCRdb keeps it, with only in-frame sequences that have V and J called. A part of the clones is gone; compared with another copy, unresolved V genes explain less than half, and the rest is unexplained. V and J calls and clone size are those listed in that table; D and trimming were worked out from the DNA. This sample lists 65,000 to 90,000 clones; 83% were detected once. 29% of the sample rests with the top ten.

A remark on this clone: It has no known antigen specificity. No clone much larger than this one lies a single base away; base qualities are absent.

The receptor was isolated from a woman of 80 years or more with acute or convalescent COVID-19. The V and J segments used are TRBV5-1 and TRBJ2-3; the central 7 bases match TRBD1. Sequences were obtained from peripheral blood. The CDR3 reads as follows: CASSGRDSAGGTDTQYF. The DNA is TGCGCCAGCAGCGGTCGGGACAGTGCCGGCGGCACAGATACGCAGTATTTT.